This TCR beta chain was obtained from a study of control samples from healthy donors and cancer patients (dated by TCRdb to 2018 to 2020). The library was made by the immunoSEQ multiplex PCR assay. TCRdb provides this immuneACCESS table in a form limited to in-frame rearrangements. Some clones are lacking; in checked studies, under half of them reflect an unresolved V gene, and why the rest are absent is not known. The sample yields 180,000 or so clones; 75% to 95% were counted once. Of the sample, about 1.6% is held by the ten largest clones. Deletion took 5 bases off V and 0 bases off J, with a span of 7 bases between the germline ends. The CDR3 starts with the cysteine, ends with the phenylalanine, and has 12 residues. Only CDR3 DNA is held: 36 bases, read in frame from base 1. Looking up the germline V gene yields CDR1 SQVTM and CDR2 ANQGSEA. In regard to this clone: Its target antigen remains unknown. Base quality data are lacking; no much larger clone is found one base away.

The chain uses TRBV29-1 and TRBJ1-2, with a weak D call of TRBD1 (6 bases match). Sequencing was carried out using blood. This receptor was identified in a woman in her twenties or thirties in good health. The nucleotides are TGCAGCGTTAGGGACACTAACTATGGCTACACCTTC. It translates as CSVRDTNYGYTF.